This entry lists 20 T cell receptor beta chains sequenced from one sample in a study of shared clonotypes between healthy human individuals. Clones were read by immunoSEQ multiplex PCR, and TCRdb kept only the in-frame ones, dropping some. The sample has about 560,000 clones; roughly four fifths are singletons. The sequencing input was PBMCs. These receptors were obtained from a woman in her thirties or forties in good health. Some clones in this sample may be carry-over from other donors' samples.

This chain uses TRBV5-1 with TRBJ2-3, with D possibly matching TRBD2 (6 bases). The CDR3 consists of 13 residues. Per germline, CDR1 SGHRS and CDR2 YFSETQ. V was trimmed by 3 bases and J by 1 base, leaving 6 bases between them. As DNA, the CDR3 is TGCGCCAGCAGCTCTAGCGGCACAGATACGCAGTATTTT. Translation: CASSSSGTDTQYF.

The chain is built from TRBV5-1 and TRBJ1-2, with no clear D. Trimming took off 5 bases at V and 5 bases at J, with 13 bases between the two ends. CDR3 length: 13 amino acids. The germline gives CDR1 SGHRS, CDR2 YFSETQ. CDR3 in DNA: TGCGCCAGCAGGATCGACGGAGATTATGGCTACACCTTC. Protein: CASRIDGDYGYTF.

The chain recombines TRBV27 with TRBJ1-1; 7 positions agree with TRBD1. V lost 5 bases and J lost 5; bases outside the gene matches: 8. CDR1 and CDR2 (germline): MNHEY, SMNVEV (reference sequence). This CDR3 is 14 amino acids long. CDR3 amino acids: CASSVAGGGTEAFF. CDR3 sequence (DNA): TGTGCCAGCAGTGTTGCAGGGGGGGGAACTGAAGCTTTCTTT.

This clone was found a few times. In DNA form, the CDR3 reads TGTGCCAGCAGCTTTACAGGGGTGGGAGGCTACACCTTC. Protein: CASSFTGVGGYTF. This sequence joins TRBV7-8 and TRBJ1-2; 7 nucleotides line up with TRBD1. Germline V CDR1 and CDR2: SGHVS, FQNEAQ. This CDR3 contains 13 residues. V dropped 3 bases and J dropped 8; count of bases not matched to a gene: 6. Complete variable domain (other parts from reference TRBV7-8 and TRBJ1-2): GAGVSQSPRYKVAKRGQDVALRCDPISGHVSLFWYQQALGQGPEFLTYFQNEAQLDKSGLPSDRFFAERPEGSVSTLKIQRTQQEDSAVYLCASSFTGVGGYTFGSGTRLTVV.

DNA of the CDR3: TGTGCCTGGAGTTCGGGGGGGCCTTATAGCAATCAGCCCCAGCATTTT. Its translation: CAWSSGGPYSNQPQHF. The V call is TRBV30, the J call TRBJ1-5; the D gene is possibly TRBD1 (6 bases). V was trimmed by 2 bases and J by 0 bases, leaving 14 bases between them. In germline, CDR1 is GTSNPN, CDR2 SVGIG (reference sequence). The CDR3 has 16 amino acids.

V and J are TRBV28 and TRBJ1-5, with D possibly TRBD1 on 5 matching bases. This CDR3 has 16 amino acids. V lost 0 bases and J lost 11, with 20 bases in between. Germline loops: CDR1 MDHEN, CDR2 SYDVKM. Here the CDR3 DNA reads TGTGCCAGCAGTTTATGGAGTGGGCGGGAGAGAGGGGCCCAGCATTTT. Protein product: CASSLWSGRERGAQHF.

The chain has TRBV27 and TRBJ2-4; 8 bases line up with TRBD1. Germline lookup yields CDR1 MNHEY and CDR2 SMNVEV (reference sequence). The trim removed 0 bases at V and 13 bases at J, leaving 11 bases unmatched. The CDR3 covers 15 residues. CDR3 sequence: CASSLSPTGDSIQYF. The DNA for the CDR3 is TGTGCCAGCAGTTTATCCCCGACAGGGGACTCCATCCAGTACTTC.

This clone has just a few counts. This is likely an artifact of a read error, given a far larger clone one base away. The CDR3 here is CASRGNTEAFF. CDR3 DNA sequence: TGTGCCAGCAGGGGGAACACTGAAGCTTTCTTT. This rearrangement joins TRBV27 to TRBJ1-1; D is ambiguous. Per germline, CDR1 MNHEY and CDR2 SMNVEV (reference sequence). Deletions cut 6 bases from V and 1 base from J, with 3 bases between. The CDR3 is 11 residues long.

This rearrangement joins TRBV6-4 to TRBJ1-1; 8 bases align to TRBD1. The CDR3 is 15 amino acids. With 5 bases clipped from V and 4 bases from J, the junction kept 9 bases outside the gene matches. Germline loops: CDR1 MRHNA, CDR2 SNTAGT. The CDR3 sequence: CASSYAPDRATEAFF. CDR3 DNA sequence: TGTGCCAGCAGTTATGCCCCGGACAGGGCCACTGAAGCTTTCTTT.

The chain couples TRBV5-4 to TRBJ2-5; 7 bases map to TRBD2. J lost 1 base, V lost 5 bases, and 11 bases had no gene match. Per the germline V gene, CDR1 is SGHNT and CDR2 is YYREEE (reference sequence). This CDR3 region has 16 residues. The CDR3, as DNA: TGTGCCAGCAGTTCGGGGAGAGCGGGATTCCAAGAGACCCAGTACTTC. This encodes CASSSGRAGFQETQYF.

V gene TRBV5-1 combines with J gene TRBJ2-3; 10 bases map to TRBD2. CDR3 size: 17 residues. Germline-derived CDR1 and CDR2 are SGHRS and YFSETQ. J lost 1 base, V lost 3 bases, and 8 bases had no gene match. The CDR3 region is CASSSGLAVSGTDTQYF. The CDR3 coding sequence is TGCGCCAGCAGCTCCGGACTAGCGGTTAGTGGCACAGATACGCAGTATTTT.

The gene calls are TRBV7-6 and TRBJ2-7, with 8 positions matching TRBD2. The trim removed 4 bases at V and 7 bases at J, leaving 15 bases unmatched. The CDR3 is 16 residues long. Germline V gene sequence: CDR1 SGHVS, CDR2 FNYEAQ. The CDR3 DNA reads TGTGCCAGCAGCTATGATCCGAGCGGGAGCCGGGGTGAGCAGTACTTC. It is translated as CASSYDPSGSRGEQYF. The full variable domain, rest sourced from reference TRBV7-6 and TRBJ2-7, is GAGVSQSPRYKVTKRGQDVALRCDPISGHVSLYWYRQALGQGPEFLTYFNYEAQQDKSGLPNDRFSAERPEGSISTLTIQRTEQRDSAMYRCASSYDPSGSRGEQYFGPGTRLTVT.

This sequence joins TRBV6-5 and TRBJ2-3; D may match TRBD1 or TRBD2 (5 bases each). This CDR3 has 15 residues. Germline CDR1 is MNHEY and CDR2 is SVGAGI. Trimming pared 0 bases from V and 2 bases from J, leaving 9 bases between. The DNA for the CDR3 is TGTGCCAGCAGTTACTCCGGGACGGCCACAGATACGCAGTATTTT. Translated: CASSYSGTATDTQYF.

V gene TRBV2 combines with J gene TRBJ2-1; D may match TRBD1 or TRBD2 (5 bases each). The CDR3 is 13 residues long. Germline lookup yields CDR1 SNHLY and CDR2 FYNNEI. The germline V and J ends were trimmed by 8 bases and 2 bases, with 10 bases remaining between them. Here the CDR3 DNA reads TGTGCCAGCTGGGGGAGTCCCTACAATGAGCAGTTCTTC. It yields the protein CASWGSPYNEQFF.

The rearrangement joins TRBV6-1 to TRBJ2-1; 7 nucleotides match TRBD2. J gave up 4 bases and V 6 bases, and 6 bases lay outside the gene matches. The CDR3 extends over 14 amino acids. The V gene's germline CDR1 is MNHNS and CDR2 SASEGT. CDR3 nucleotide sequence: TGTGCCAGCAGCCCACTAGCGCCTTACAATGAGCAGTTCTTC. Its translation is CASSPLAPYNEQFF.

This rearrangement joins TRBV6-1 to TRBJ1-5; TRBD1 matches at 8 bases. The germline gives CDR1 MNHNS, CDR2 SASEGT. The CDR3 covers 16 residues. Trimming at V came to 0 bases and at J to 2 bases, leaving 3 bases not matched to a gene. Here the CDR3 DNA reads TGTGCCAGCAGTGAAGCATCAGGGGGCGGCAATCAGCCCCAGCATTTT. This gives the protein CASSEASGGGNQPQHF.

This chain connects TRBV11-2 to TRBJ2-7; 11 bases agree with TRBD1. V was pared by 5 bases and J by 4 bases, with 7 bases of the junction left unmatched. Germline V CDR1 and CDR2: SGHAT, FQNNGV. The CDR3 runs 15 residues. CDR3 nucleotides: TGTGCCAGCAGCCCCCGGACAGGGGGCCATTACGAGCAGTACTTC. It specifies CASSPRTGGHYEQYF.

The V and J genes are TRBV2 and TRBJ1-2; no definite D call. CDR1 and CDR2 (germline): SNHLY, FYNNEI. CDR3 size: 11 residues. The V end lost 8 bases, the J end lost 6 bases, and 10 bases lay between the germline ends. DNA of the CDR3: TGTGCCAGCTGTGTTGCGGATGGCTACACCTTC. This gives the protein CASCVADGYTF.

This clone was seen a handful of times. This chain joins TRBV11-2 and TRBJ2-5; tentatively, D is TRBD1 or TRBD2 (6 bases each). There are 16 residues in the CDR3. Trimming took off 3 bases at V and 1 base at J, with 15 bases between the two ends. The germline gives CDR1 SGHAT, CDR2 FQNNGV. CDR3: CASSFSPGATQETQYF. In DNA form, the CDR3 reads TGTGCCAGCAGCTTCTCACCGGGGGCTACCCAAGAGACCCAGTACTTC.

The CDR3 here is CASSVGSGHNVNNEQFF. DNA for the CDR3: TGTGCCAGCAGCGTCGGATCGGGACACAATGTAAACAATGAGCAGTTCTTC. The J gene is TRBJ2-1, the V gene TRBV9, with a possible D match to TRBD1 (6 bases). Germline V gene lookup returns CDR1 SGDLS and CDR2 YYNGEE. The CDR3 is 17 amino acids. V lost 2 bases to trimming and J lost 5 bases, with 20 bases between them.